This T cell receptor beta chain stems from a study of cytomegalovirus exposure and HLA in healthy donors. Sequencing used immunoSEQ multiplex PCR; TCRdb keeps in-frame clones, though not all of them. The table lists roughly 80,000 clones, 94% of them singletons. The CDR3 has 11 residues. V shed 3 bases and J shed 7 bases, with 7 bases lying between them. Germline V gene data show CDR1 as SGDLS and CDR2 as YYNGEE. This receptor was obtained from a woman aged 18-29 years in good health and CMV-seropositive. The source material was PBMCs. This chain connects TRBV9 to TRBJ1-1, with a weak D call TRBD1 (5 bases). The CDR3: CASSGDSEAFF. CDR3 bases: TGTGCCAGCAGCGGAGACAGTGAAGCTTTCTTT.